This passage covers 26 T cell receptor beta chains from one sample sequenced in a study of control samples from healthy donors and cancer patients. Using immunoSEQ multiplex PCR, the repertoire was profiled, and TCRdb retains in-frame clones only, with some absent. The sample lists some 110,000 clones; roughly nine tenths were seen once. Sequencing was done on a sample of PBMCs. The receptors derive from a woman in her 50s with colorectal cancer.

The rearrangement links TRBV29-1 to TRBJ1-1, with D hard to call. V was shortened by 7 bases and J by 4 bases, with 16 bases between the two germline ends. The length of the CDR3 is 13 residues. Germline assignment: CDR1 SQVTM and CDR2 ANQGSEA. CDR3 protein: CSASVPRGTEAFF. DNA for the CDR3: TGCAGCGCCTCGGTCCCCCGAGGCACTGAAGCTTTCTTT. Filled out from reference TRBV29-1 and TRBJ1-1, the complete variable domain reads SAVISQKPSRDICQRGTSLTIQCQVDSQVTMMFWYRQQPGQSLTLIATANQGSEATYESGFVIDKFPISRPNLTFSTLTVSNMSPEDSSIYLCSASVPRGTEAFFGQGTRLTVV.

This chain uses TRBV5-1 with TRBJ2-3, with 15 bases lining up with TRBD2. V dropped 5 bases and J dropped 2; count of bases not matched to a gene: 9. CDR1 and CDR2 (germline): SGHRS, YFSETQ. The CDR3 spans 18 residues. The CDR3 spells CASSPGLAGGIYTDTQYF. The DNA for the CDR3 is TGCGCCAGCAGTCCCGGACTAGCGGGAGGGATCTACACAGATACGCAGTATTTT.

This clone showed up just once. The chain recombines TRBV24-1 with TRBJ1-5; 7 bases map to TRBD1. CDR3 length: 17 amino acids. V gave up 4 bases and J gave up 0 bases; unmatched junction bases: 8. Germline lookup yields CDR1 KGHDR and CDR2 SFDVKD. CDR3 sequence reads: CATSDTSGGDSNQPQHF. The CDR3 bases are TGTGCCACCAGTGACACTTCAGGGGGGGATAGCAATCAGCCCCAGCATTTT.

The V and J genes are TRBV10-3 and TRBJ2-1; 8 positions match TRBD2. The CDR3 consists of 14 residues. Trimming took 5 bases from V and 8 from J; bases not matched to a gene: 8. The germline V gene encodes CDR1 ENHRY and CDR2 SYGVKD. The CDR3 region is CAISKSGSRHEQFF. The CDR3 DNA is TGTGCCATCAGTAAAAGCGGGAGTCGGCATGAGCAGTTCTTC.

The chain employs TRBV27 and TRBJ1-6; TRBD1 aligns across 8 bases. With V trimmed by 5 bases and J by 7 bases, 10 bases remained unmatched. This CDR3 is 16 amino acids long. In germline, CDR1 is MNHEY, CDR2 SMNVEV (reference sequence). The CDR3 loop is CASSPPTGVYNSPLHF. CDR3 in DNA: TGTGCCAGCAGTCCCCCGACAGGGGTATACAATTCACCCCTCCACTTT.

This chain connects TRBV7-2 to TRBJ1-2, with D possibly TRBD1 on 5 matching bases. Germline V CDR1 and CDR2: SGHTA, FQGNSA. V was cut by 2 bases and J by 6 bases, with 16 bases left in between. This CDR3 comprises 15 residues. The CDR3 reads CASSLTTGRGHGYTF. The CDR3 DNA sequence: TGTGCCAGCAGCTTAACAACGGGTAGGGGTCATGGCTACACCTTC.

The chain uses TRBV7-3 and TRBJ2-7; D is perhaps TRBD2 (6 bases). Deletions cut 1 base from V and 1 base from J, with 11 bases between. The CDR3 is made up of 15 amino acids. Germline assignment: CDR1 SGHTA and CDR2 FQGTGA. In DNA, the CDR3 is TGTGCCAGCAGCTTAAATGGAGGGGCGTCCTACGAGCAGTACTTC. It translates to CASSLNGGASYEQYF.

The chain joins TRBV29-1 to TRBJ2-1; the D gene could be TRBD1 or TRBD2 (6 bases each). The V end was cut by 3 bases, the J end by 6 bases, with 21 bases between. Germline V gives CDR1 SQVTM, CDR2 ANQGSEA. The CDR3 covers 16 residues. CDR3 in DNA: TGCAGCGTTGAGGGGGTAGGGGGGCGAGGGATCAATGAGCAGTTCTTC. Translating it yields CSVEGVGGRGINEQFF.

V is TRBV2 and J is TRBJ2-5; D gene unclear. This CDR3 has 14 residues. The V end was cut by 2 bases, the J end by 1 base, with 8 bases between. The V gene's germline CDR1 is SNHLY and CDR2 FYNNEI. CDR3 amino acids: CASSELGVQETQYF. The DNA of the CDR3 is TGTGCCAGCAGTGAACTGGGTGTCCAAGAGACCCAGTACTTC.

In its sample, this clone was seen a few times. The chain uses TRBV9 and TRBJ1-1, with TRBD1 as a possible D gene (5 bases). The CDR3 spans 15 residues. Germline loops: CDR1 SGDLS, CDR2 YYNGEE. Trimming pared 3 bases from V and 1 base from J, leaving 13 bases between. In DNA form, the CDR3 reads TGTGCCAGCAGCGGGTGGGGGGTGGAGAACACTGAAGCTTTCTTT. It yields the protein CASSGWGVENTEAFF.

The gene calls are TRBV9 and TRBJ2-7; D gene unclear. Trimming shortened V by 0 bases and J by 6 bases, and 10 bases separated the two germline ends. CDR1 and CDR2 (germline): SGDLS, YYNGEE. The CDR3 has 13 amino acids. CDR3 region: CASSVDGYGEQYF. CDR3 coding DNA: TGTGCCAGCAGCGTAGACGGTTACGGCGAGCAGTACTTC.

The table lists this clone with a count of one. CDR3 DNA: TGCGCCAGCAGCCCAACGAACAGGGACGAGCAGTACTTC. It encodes CASSPTNRDEQYF. The chain carries TRBV5-1 and TRBJ2-7; D is perhaps TRBD1 (6 bases). Germline values: CDR1 SGHRS, CDR2 YFSETQ. This CDR3 has 13 amino acids. The V gene lost 4 bases and the J gene lost 5 bases, with 13 bases spanning the gap. Full variable domain (outside the CDR3, taken from reference TRBV5-1 and TRBJ2-7): KAGVTQTPRYLIKTRGQQVTLSCSPISGHRSVSWYQQTPGQGLQFLFEYFSETQRNKGNFPGRFSGRQFSNSRSEMNVSTLELGDSALYLCASSPTNRDEQYFGPGTRLTVT.

V gene TRBV28 combines with J gene TRBJ2-1; D remains ambiguous. Between the trimmed V and J ends, which lost 8 bases and 5 bases, there was a span of 16 bases. This CDR3 is 14 amino acids long. Germline CDR1 is MDHEN and CDR2 is SYDVKM. In DNA, the CDR3 is TGTGCCAGCGCTCAACCGACACACCACAATGAGCAGTTCTTC. Protein sequence: CASAQPTHHNEQFF.

CDR3 nucleotide sequence: TGTGCCAGTACCGGGACAGTGAATCAGCCCCAGCATTTT. It is translated as CASTGTVNQPQHF. The chain links TRBV19 to TRBJ1-5; 7 positions agree with TRBD1. This CDR3 has 13 residues. V was pared by 7 bases and J by 4 bases, with 4 bases of the junction left unmatched. Per germline, CDR1 LNHDA and CDR2 SQIVND (reference sequence).

The V gene is TRBV5-1, the J gene TRBJ2-3; 7 bases align to TRBD1. The CDR3 runs 16 residues. V dropped 4 bases and J dropped 3; count of bases not matched to a gene: 11. CDR1 and CDR2 from the germline V gene are SGHRS and YFSETQ. Here the CDR3 DNA reads TGCGCCAGCAGCCCGACGGGACAGCCATTAACAGATACGCAGTATTTT. Translation gives CASSPTGQPLTDTQYF.

The chain couples TRBV21-1 to TRBJ2-3; the D segment call TRBD2 is taken from the table without a DNA check. TRBV21-1 is a recognized pseudogene. This CDR3 has 18 residues. The CDR3 region is CASSAGTSGRAGTDTQYF. CDR3 nucleotide sequence: TGTGCCAGCAGCGCGGGGACTAGCGGGAGGGCCGGCACAGATACGCAGTATTTT.

The rearrangement links TRBV24-1 to TRBJ2-1, with 8 bases that match TRBD2. V shed 2 bases, J shed 7 bases, and the junction held 9 bases outside the gene matches. This CDR3 has 16 residues. Germline loops: CDR1 KGHDR, CDR2 SFDVKD. The CDR3 nucleotides read TGTGCCACCAGTGATTATAACGGGGGGGCGGAGAATGAGCAGTTCTTC. It translates to CATSDYNGGAENEQFF.

This chain links TRBV7-2 with TRBJ2-1; 12 nucleotides line up with TRBD2. Germline CDR1 is SGHTA and CDR2 is FQGNSA. The CDR3 has 16 amino acids. The trim removed 3 bases at V and 3 bases at J, leaving 3 bases unmatched. CDR3 region: CASSLTSGSIYNEQFF. The CDR3, as DNA: TGTGCCAGCAGCTTGACTAGCGGGAGTATCTACAATGAGCAGTTCTTC.

V is TRBV5-1 and J is TRBJ1-4; no clear D gene. Germline V gives CDR1 SGHRS, CDR2 YFSETQ. V lost 4 bases to trimming and J lost 7 bases, with 17 bases between them. The CDR3 runs to 15 residues. The CDR3 loop is CASSRNRDRSEKLFF. CDR3 in DNA: TGCGCCAGCAGCCGTAACCGAGATAGGAGTGAAAAACTGTTTTTT.

The V call is TRBV27, the J call TRBJ2-7; 13 nucleotides agree with TRBD2. This CDR3 is 18 amino acids long. V gave up 6 bases and J gave up 0 bases; unmatched junction bases: 11. Germline V lookup: CDR1 MNHEY, CDR2 SMNVEV (reference sequence). The CDR3 sequence is CASRPRGLAGAPSYEQYF. CDR3 nucleotide sequence: TGTGCCAGCAGGCCTCGAGGACTAGCGGGAGCCCCCTCCTACGAGCAGTACTTC.

This chain links TRBV14 with TRBJ2-2, with D possibly matching TRBD2 (5 bases). The germline CDR1 and CDR2 sequences are SGHDN and FVKESK. The CDR3 is 16 amino acids. Trimming removed 1 base from V and 0 bases from J, with 9 bases in between. The CDR3 sequence: CASSQVLVANTGELFF. CDR3 bases: TGTGCCAGCAGCCAAGTACTAGTCGCGAACACCGGGGAGCTGTTTTTT.

This sequence joins TRBV5-8 and TRBJ1-6; the D is unclear. This CDR3 comprises 14 residues. V gave up 4 bases and J gave up 6 bases, with 11 bases separating them. Germline values: CDR1 SGHTS, CDR2 YDEGEE. CDR3 region: CASSLRSLNSPLHF. The CDR3 DNA reads TGTGCCAGCAGCCTCCGGAGCCTTAATTCACCCCTCCACTTT.

The chain uses TRBV9 and TRBJ2-5; D might be TRBD1 (6 bases). The CDR3 sequence is 15 residues long. Germline CDR1 reads SGDLS; CDR2 reads YYNGEE. The V end was cut by 4 bases, the J end by 2 bases, with 15 bases between. The CDR3 bases are TGTGCCAGCAGCCCATGGGGGACATTGCAAGAGACCCAGTACTTC. This translates into CASSPWGTLQETQYF.

With regard to this clone: Sequence at one end of the junction differs from germline and may be a read error. The genes are TRBV27 and TRBJ2-3; 9 bases match TRBD1. Germline V lookup: CDR1 MNHEY, CDR2 SMNVEV (reference sequence). The CDR3 is 17 residues long. The CDR3, as DNA: TGTGCCAACAGTTTATCCCCGTTACAGGGGGCGACAGATACGCAGTATTTT. This translates into CANSLSPLQGATDTQYF.

This chain links TRBV19 with TRBJ2-3; TRBD2 aligns across 7 bases. The CDR3 has 15 residues. J lost 4 bases, V lost 8 bases, and 12 bases had no gene match. Per germline, CDR1 LNHDA and CDR2 SQIVND (reference sequence). CDR3 sequence (DNA): TGTGCCAGTTTCCGGGGGGACCTCGGGGCAGATACGCAGTATTTT. Translation: CASFRGDLGADTQYF.

V and J are TRBV7-9 and TRBJ1-3; TRBD1 might be the D (6 bases). The CDR3 is 14 amino acids. Germline-derived CDR1 and CDR2 are SEHNR and FQNEAQ (reference sequence). The V gene lost 3 bases and the J gene lost 8 bases, with 14 bases spanning the gap. CDR3 in DNA: TGTGCCAGCAGCTTGAACAGAGGGGGGGACACCATATATTTT. Translated: CASSLNRGGDTIYF.